This passage covers 17 T cell receptor beta chains from one sample sequenced in a study of OX40 agonist ivuxolimab in advanced cancers. Data came from immunoSEQ multiplex PCR; TCRdb stores just in-frame clones and leaves some out. The sample lists 90,000 to 100,000 clones, 88% occurring once. The specimen comprised CD4+ or CD8+ T cells sorted from blood, sampled in a trial of the OX40 agonist ivuxolimab. The receptors derive from an adult with an advanced solid tumor such as melanoma, head and neck, liver or kidney cancer.

This clone occurred a few times. The V and J genes are TRBV27 and TRBJ1-2; possible D gene TRBD1, 6 bases. V shed 4 bases and J shed 3 bases, with 18 bases lying between them. The V gene's germline CDR1 is MNHEY and CDR2 SMNVEV (reference sequence). The CDR3 totals 16 residues. In DNA form, the CDR3 reads TGTGCCAGCAGTTCCTTCCCTATGACAGGCGACTATGGCTACACCTTC. Translation: CASSSFPMTGDYGYTF.

A few counts support this clone. This chain uses TRBV19 with TRBJ2-1, with D hard to call. CDR1 and CDR2 (germline): LNHDA, SQIVND (reference sequence). The CDR3 is 14 amino acids. V was shortened by 3 bases and J by 0 bases, with 6 bases between the two germline ends. CDR3 sequence (DNA): TGTGCCAGTAGTATGCACGGCTCCTACAATGAGCAGTTCTTC. It codes for CASSMHGSYNEQFF. Complete variable domain (other parts from reference TRBV19 and TRBJ2-1): DGGITQSPKYLFRKEGQNVTLSCEQNLNHDAMYWYRQDPGQGLRLIYYSQIVNDFQKGDIAEGYSVSREKKESFPLTVTSAQKNPTAFYLCASSMHGSYNEQFFGPGTRLTVL.

This clone is a singleton in its sample. V and J are TRBV9 and TRBJ2-3; no firm D call. Germline CDR1 is SGDLS and CDR2 is YYNGEE. This CDR3 has 13 amino acids. V lost 1 base and J lost 2, with 5 bases in between. In DNA, the CDR3 is TGTGCCAGCAGCGTACGCCCCACAGATACGCAGTATTTT. Translating gives CASSVRPTDTQYF.

The chain recombines TRBV18 with TRBJ2-7; TRBD2 matches 8 bases. The CDR3 runs to 15 residues. Germline trimming cut 6 bases from V and 3 bases from J; bases unmatched to any gene: 10. In germline, CDR1 is KGHSH, CDR2 LQKENI. For the CDR3, the DNA is TGTGCCAGCTCCCGGGCGGGGGGCGGCAACTACGAGCAGTACGTC. Protein: CASSRAGGGNYEQYV.

The V call is TRBV4-2, the J call TRBJ2-1, with 15 positions matching TRBD2. CDR3 length equals 20 residues. Germline CDR1 and CDR2: LGHNA and YNFKEQ. V was pared by 2 bases and J by 3 bases, with 11 bases of the junction left unmatched. Written as DNA, the CDR3 is TGTGCCAGCAGCCAATCTCCGGGACTAGCGGGAGGTGAGGGCTACAATGAGCAGTTCTTC. Its translation: CASSQSPGLAGGEGYNEQFF.

This chain connects TRBV2 to TRBJ1-1, with D possibly TRBD1 on 5 matching bases. CDR1 is SNHLY, CDR2 FYNNEI, per germline. Trimming left V 7 bases short and J 4 bases short, with 10 bases between. The CDR3 consists of 12 residues. CDR3 bases: TGTGCCAGCAACAGGCTTTCCACTGAAGCTTTCTTT. Its translation: CASNRLSTEAFF.

In this sample, this clone turned up a few times. The chain joins TRBV28 to TRBJ1-2; D is ambiguous. The CDR3 runs to 12 residues. V lost 6 bases and J lost 4, with 9 bases in between. In germline, CDR1 is MDHEN, CDR2 SYDVKM. DNA for the CDR3: TGTGCCAGCAGCAAATCCTTCTATGGCTACACCTTC. It yields the protein CASSKSFYGYTF.

The chain recombines TRBV6-6 with TRBJ2-1; D is perhaps TRBD2 (6 bases). V was trimmed by 5 bases and J by 2 bases, leaving 10 bases between them. The CDR3 contains 14 residues. Germline values: CDR1 MNHNY, CDR2 SVGAGI (reference sequence). CDR3 sequence: CASSPLATYNEQFF. CDR3 DNA sequence: TGTGCCAGCAGTCCGCTAGCGACCTACAATGAGCAGTTCTTC.

Regarding this clone: The same CDR3 also results from other DNA sequences found in this sample. J is TRBJ1-2 and V is TRBV2, with D hard to call. Trimming stripped 0 bases from V and 8 bases from J, with 13 bases between. There are 14 residues in the CDR3. Germline-derived CDR1 and CDR2 are SNHLY and FYNNEI. CDR3 sequence (DNA): TGTGCCAGCAGTGAAGCCAGGACCCAAAAAGGCTACACCTTC. Residues: CASSEARTQKGYTF.

The chain links TRBV2 to TRBJ1-1; a possible D gene is TRBD1 (5 bases). CDR1 is SNHLY, CDR2 FYNNEI, per germline. CDR3 length equals 14 residues. V was clipped by 7 bases and J by 9 bases, with 21 bases between them. CDR3 sequence: CASTGGNFPLKAFF. CDR3 nucleotide sequence: TGTGCCAGCACGGGGGGGAACTTTCCACTGAAAGCTTTCTTT.

The chain joins TRBV6-6 to TRBJ2-2, with D possibly TRBD1 on 5 matching bases. Trimming took off 6 bases at V and 7 bases at J, with 12 bases between the two ends. Germline V gene lookup returns CDR1 MNHNY and CDR2 SVGAGI (reference sequence). The CDR3 covers 13 residues. CDR3 DNA: TGTGCCAGCAGCCAGGACATCCTCGGGGAGCTGTTTTTT. As protein: CASSQDILGELFF.

The chain uses TRBV5-1 and TRBJ2-6, with 8 bases identical to TRBD2. The CDR3 loop spans 16 amino acids. V lost 3 bases, J lost 0 bases, and 2 bases stayed unmatched. Germline V gene data show CDR1 as SGHRS and CDR2 as YFSETQ. CDR3 bases: TGCGCCAGCAGCTCACGGGGGGGCTCTGGGGCCAACGTCCTGACTTTC. It encodes CASSSRGGSGANVLTF.

The chain uses TRBV10-3 and TRBJ1-3; TRBD1 might be the D (6 bases). Germline V gene lookup returns CDR1 ENHRY and CDR2 SYGVKD. This CDR3 contains 14 residues. Trimming shortened V by 1 base and J by 7 bases, and 11 bases separated the two germline ends. The CDR3: CAISEWTVANTIYF. CDR3 bases: TGTGCCATCAGTGAGTGGACAGTAGCGAACACCATATATTTT.

This chain joins TRBV6-5 and TRBJ2-2; tentatively, D is TRBD1 or TRBD2 (7 bases each). Germline values: CDR1 MNHEY, CDR2 SVGAGI. This CDR3 has 15 residues. V lost 7 bases to trimming and J lost 4 bases, with 16 bases between them. Here the CDR3 DNA reads TGTGCCAGCACCAGGGGGGGGGCGGGCACCGGGGAGCTGTTTTTT. Amino acid sequence: CASTRGGAGTGELFF.

The rearrangement uses TRBV5-4 and TRBJ2-3; no firm D call. V was cut by 0 bases and J by 6 bases, with 14 bases left in between. Germline assignment: CDR1 SGHNT and CDR2 YYREEE (reference sequence). The CDR3 is made up of 15 amino acids. The CDR3: CASSLVSASGDTQYF. Here the CDR3 DNA reads TGTGCCAGCAGCTTGGTTTCAGCCTCTGGGGATACGCAGTATTTT.

The chain links TRBV28 to TRBJ1-1, with D possibly TRBD1 on 6 matching bases. In germline, CDR1 is MDHEN, CDR2 SYDVKM. This CDR3 has 15 amino acids. The germline V and J ends were trimmed by 4 bases and 1 base, with 13 bases remaining between them. The CDR3 loop reads CASSSLTTGNTEAFF. CDR3 coding DNA: TGTGCCAGCAGTTCCTTAACGACAGGGAACACTGAAGCTTTCTTT.

The J gene is TRBJ2-4, the V gene TRBV6-1; 13 nucleotides match TRBD2. The V gene's germline CDR1 is MNHNS and CDR2 SASEGT. With V trimmed by 7 bases and J by 10 bases, 7 bases remained unmatched. The CDR3 sequence is 14 residues long. CDR3 loop: CASMGTSGIRIQYF. CDR3 sequence (DNA): TGTGCCAGCATGGGGACTAGCGGGATTCGGATTCAGTACTTC.